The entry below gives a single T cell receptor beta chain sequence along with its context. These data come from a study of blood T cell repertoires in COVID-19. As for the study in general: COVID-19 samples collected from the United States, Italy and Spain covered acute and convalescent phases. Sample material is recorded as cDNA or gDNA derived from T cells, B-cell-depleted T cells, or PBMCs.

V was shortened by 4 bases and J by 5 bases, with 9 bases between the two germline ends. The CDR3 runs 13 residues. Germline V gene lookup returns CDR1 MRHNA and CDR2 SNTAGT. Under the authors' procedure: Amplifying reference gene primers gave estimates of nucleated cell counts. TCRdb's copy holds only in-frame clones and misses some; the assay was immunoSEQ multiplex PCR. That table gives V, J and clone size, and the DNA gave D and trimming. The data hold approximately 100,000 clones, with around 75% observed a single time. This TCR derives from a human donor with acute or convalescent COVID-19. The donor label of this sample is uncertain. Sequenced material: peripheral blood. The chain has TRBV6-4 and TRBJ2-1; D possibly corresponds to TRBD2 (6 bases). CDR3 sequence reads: CASSVRGNNEQFF. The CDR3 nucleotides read TGTGCCAGCAGTGTTCGGGGGAACAATGAGCAGTTCTTC.